This TCR beta chain came from a study of cytomegalovirus exposure and HLA in healthy donors. Whole-study results and caveats: A later analysis revealed that TCR association rates differed between HLA loci, peaking at DRB1 and bottoming out at HLA-C.

In its sample, this clone was seen a few times. The antigen remains unidentified. Trimming removed 2 bases from V and 5 bases from J, with 15 bases in between. CDR1 is SGHDN, CDR2 FVKESK, per germline. The CDR3 totals 15 residues. This PCR relied on a set of 60 Vbeta primers and 13 Jbeta primers. The protocol was immunoSEQ multiplex PCR, while the TCRdb copy is restricted to in-frame clones and leaves out a portion. The data show about 120,000 clones, with roughly four fifths seen just once and more than 1.4% held by the top ten. The material sequenced was PBMCs. This TCR was sampled from a woman aged 18-35 years in good health and CMV-seronegative. V and J are TRBV14 and TRBJ1-2; maybe TRBD1 (5 bases). The CDR3 loop reads CASSQWTGGLYGYTF. In DNA form, the CDR3 reads TGTGCCAGCAGCCAATGGACTGGGGGACTATATGGCTACACCTTC. The entire variable domain, with the rest obtained from reference TRBV14 and TRBJ1-2, is as follows: EAGVTQFPSHSVIEKGQTVTLRCDPISGHDNLYWYRRVMGKEIKFLLHFVKESKQDESGMPNNRFLAERTGGTYSTLKVQPAELEDSGVYFCASSQWTGGLYGYTFGSGTRLTVV.